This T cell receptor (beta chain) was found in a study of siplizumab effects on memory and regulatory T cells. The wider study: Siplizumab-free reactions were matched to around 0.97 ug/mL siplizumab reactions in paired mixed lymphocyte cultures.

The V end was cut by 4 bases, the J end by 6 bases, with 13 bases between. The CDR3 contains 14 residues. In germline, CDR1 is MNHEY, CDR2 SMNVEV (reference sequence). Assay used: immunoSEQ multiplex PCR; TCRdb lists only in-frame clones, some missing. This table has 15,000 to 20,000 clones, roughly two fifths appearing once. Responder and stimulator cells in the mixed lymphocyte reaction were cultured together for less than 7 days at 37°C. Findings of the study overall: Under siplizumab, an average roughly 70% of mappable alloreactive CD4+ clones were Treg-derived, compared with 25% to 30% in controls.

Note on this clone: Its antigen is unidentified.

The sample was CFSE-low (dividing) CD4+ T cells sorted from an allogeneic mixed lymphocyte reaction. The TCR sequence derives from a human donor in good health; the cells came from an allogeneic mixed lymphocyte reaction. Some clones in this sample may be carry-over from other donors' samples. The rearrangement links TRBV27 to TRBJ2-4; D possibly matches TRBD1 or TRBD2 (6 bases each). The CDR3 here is CASSYDRRVNIQYF. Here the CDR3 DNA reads TGTGCCAGCAGTTACGACAGGAGGGTAAACATTCAGTACTTC.